The 9 T cell receptor beta chains below were found in one sample sequenced in a study of blood T cells in healthy people across ages (dated by TCRdb to the mid-2010s). The library came from 5' RACE. This sample was sequenced with an Illumina HiSeq 2500. A second PCR of about 6 to 11 cycles was run with a J-beta primer mix and a sample-barcoded 5' primer. TCRdb trimmed the raw reads at Q25, called clones with MiXCR and kept productive beta chains. Rows are combined by CDR3 protein, so each entry shows the most common genes and DNA. The sample contains roughly 1,700,000 distinct CDR3 sequences, 28% of them found a single time. The biggest ten clones account for roughly 8% of the sample. The sequencing sample was made of blood. The source of these receptors is a woman aged 25 to 39 in good health.

J is TRBJ2-1 and V is TRBV30; 7 nucleotides line up with TRBD1. The CDR3 totals 13 residues. Germline lookup yields CDR1 GTSNPN and CDR2 SVGIG (reference sequence). Unmatched junction bases numbered 5, after V lost 4 bases and J lost 5 bases. CDR3 residues: CAWTGGIDNEQFF. The CDR3 DNA follows: TGTGCCTGGACAGGGGGAATCGACAATGAGCAGTTCTTC. The whole variable domain, remainder taken from reference TRBV30 and TRBJ2-1, is SQTIHQWPATLVQPVGSPLSLECTVEGTSNPNLYWYRQAAGRGLQLLFYSVGIGQISSEVPQNLSASRPQDRQFILSSKKLLLSDSGFYLCAWTGGIDNEQFFGPGTRLTVL.

With respect to this clonotype: A read error may explain this, as a much larger clone is one base away. The chain couples TRBV9 to TRBJ2-4, with TRBD2 identical over 9 bases. The J call may be in error: the DNA end matches TRBJ2-5 better. Germline CDR1 reads SGDLS; CDR2 reads YYNGEE. CDR3 size: 17 residues. CDR3 nucleotides: TGTGCCAGCAGCACTCTAGCGGGGAGAGGGTTGGGGGAGACCCAGTACTTC. This encodes CASSTLAGRGLGETQYF.

The V and J genes are TRBV27 and TRBJ2-1; 8 bases are a match to TRBD2. V shed 6 bases and J 0 bases; nucleotides not matched to a gene: 4. Looked up from germline, CDR1 is MNHEY and CDR2 is SMNVEV (reference sequence). This CDR3 has 15 amino acids. The CDR3 reads CASRTSASSYNEQFF. CDR3 coding DNA: TGTGCCAGCAGGACTAGCGCCAGCTCCTACAATGAGCAGTTCTTC.

The rearrangement links TRBV9 to TRBJ2-5, with 11 positions matching TRBD2. The germline gives CDR1 SGDLS, CDR2 YYNGEE. The CDR3 spans 16 residues. The junction had 4 bases not matched to a gene; V was cut back by 0 bases and J by 3 bases. The CDR3 sequence is CASSVGVAGGEETQYF. DNA for the CDR3: TGTGCCAGCAGCGTAGGAGTAGCGGGGGGGGAAGAGACCCAGTACTTC. The full variable domain, its missing parts supplied by reference TRBV9 and TRBJ2-5, is DSGVTQTPKHLITATGQRVTLRCSPRSGDLSVYWYQQSLDQGLQFLIQYYNGEERAKGNILERFSAQQFPDLHSELNLSSLELGDSALYFCASSVGVAGGEETQYFGPGTRLLVL.

The genes are TRBV20-1 and TRBJ2-1; D is undetermined. From germline, CDR1 is DFQATT and CDR2 SNEGSKA (reference sequence). Trimming took 2 bases from V and 7 from J, leaving 12 bases between them. The CDR3 totals 13 residues. This CDR3 reads CSARKNTRNEQFF. CDR3 sequence (DNA): TGCAGTGCTAGAAAGAACACGAGAAATGAGCAGTTCTTC.

This chain uses TRBV19 with TRBJ2-4; TRBD1 matches 8 bases. The J call is in doubt because the DNA end fits TRBJ2-7 better. The CDR3 is 13 residues long. Germline CDR1 reads LNHDA; CDR2 reads SQIVND (reference sequence). CDR3 sequence (DNA): TGTGCCAGTAAAGACAGGGGTTCACTCGAGCAGTACTTC. Translated, it gives CASKDRGSLEQYF.

The chain links TRBV19 to TRBJ2-5; D unresolved. From germline, CDR1 is LNHDA and CDR2 SQIVND (reference sequence). V was pared by 5 bases and J by 3 bases, with 10 bases between. The CDR3 has 13 residues. The CDR3 sequence is CASSEGTKETQYF. DNA for the CDR3: TGTGCCAGTAGTGAAGGCACCAAAGAGACCCAGTACTTC.

In this sample, this clonotype turned up many times. The rearrangement links TRBV29-1 to TRBJ2-3; no reliable D call. The V and J ends lost 5 bases and 3 bases respectively, with 15 bases between them. The CDR3 is 14 residues long. Looked up from germline, CDR1 is SQVTM and CDR2 is ANQGSEA. CDR3 loop: CSVYDTSRTDTQYF. CDR3 DNA: TGCAGCGTTTATGACACTTCGCGGACAGATACGCAGTATTTT.

The genes are TRBV7-2 and TRBJ1-2, with TRBD1 matching over 8 bases. Losses at the gene ends were 5 bases for V and 6 bases for J; bases not matched to a gene: 8. CDR3 length: 14 amino acids. CDR1 and CDR2 from the germline V gene are SGHTA and FQGNSA. The CDR3 loop reads CASSVLQGEDGYTF. In DNA, the CDR3 is TGTGCCAGCAGCGTCCTACAGGGGGAGGATGGCTACACCTTC.